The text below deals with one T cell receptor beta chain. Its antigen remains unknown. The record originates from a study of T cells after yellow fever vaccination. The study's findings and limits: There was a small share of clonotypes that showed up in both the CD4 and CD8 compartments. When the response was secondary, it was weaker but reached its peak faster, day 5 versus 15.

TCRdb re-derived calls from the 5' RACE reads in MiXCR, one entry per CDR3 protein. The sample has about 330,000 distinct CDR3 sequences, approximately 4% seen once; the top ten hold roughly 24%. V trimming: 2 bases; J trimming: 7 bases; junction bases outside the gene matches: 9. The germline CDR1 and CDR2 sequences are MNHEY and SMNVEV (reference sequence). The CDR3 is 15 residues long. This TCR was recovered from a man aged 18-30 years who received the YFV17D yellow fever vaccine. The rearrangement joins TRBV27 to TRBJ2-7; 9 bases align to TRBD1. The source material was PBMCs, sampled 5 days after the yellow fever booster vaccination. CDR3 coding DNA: TGTGCCAGCAGTTTAGGGGGACAGGGACTATTGGAGCAGTACTTC. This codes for CASSLGGQGLLEQYF.